What follows is one TCR beta chain and its context. Its specificity is not known. The sample comes from a study of radiotherapy plus CTLA-4 blockade in lung cancer. Study-wide background: Patients showed objective responses in 18% of cases, and disease control was achieved by around 30%.

V was pared by 5 bases and J by 5 bases, with 19 bases between. The CDR3 has 16 residues. The study, taken as a whole, reports: Expansion of tumor-derived TCR clones was observed in blood after radiotherapy plus ipilimumab. Alongside interferon-beta, early blood T cell clone dynamics were reportedly the best predictor of response.

The study gave focal radiation plus ipilimumab CTLA-4 blockade to patients with chemo-refractory metastatic non-small-cell lung cancer. TCRdb's table, derived via immunoSEQ multiplex PCR, lists solely in-frame clones and lacks some. Among approximately 25,000 clones listed, approximately 77% were seen once. This rearrangement joins TRBV5-3 to TRBJ2-2; D might be TRBD1 (5 bases). TRBV5-3 is sorted into the ORF group, with uncertain function. The receptor was isolated from a human donor with non-small cell lung cancer that progressed on radiotherapy plus ipilimumab. This specimen consisted of peripheral blood, obtained from a patient treated with radiotherapy plus ipilimumab. The CDR3 spells CARSTHETVSTGELFF. The CDR3 DNA sequence: TGTGCCAGAAGTACGCATGAGACAGTCTCTACCGGGGAGCTGTTTTTT.